This T cell receptor (beta chain) was observed in a study of OX40 agonist ivuxolimab in advanced cancers. Background on the study: The study gave patients intravenous ivuxolimab at 0.01 to 10 mg/kg every 2 weeks. General observations from the study: There was clonal expansion of CD4+ and CD8+ blood T cells by week 6 at 0.1 to 3.0 mg/kg. The antigens recognized by the expanded peripheral T cells, that is their antigen specificity, were not determined. CD8+ T cells averaged more expanded clones than CD4+.

Here immunoSEQ multiplex PCR was the method, and the copy in TCRdb shows in-frame clones only, minus some. The table shows 45,000 to 70,000 clones, with 75% to 85% occurring only once. Concerning this clone itself: The antigen is unknown.

The TCR was taken from an adult with an advanced solid tumor such as melanoma, head and neck, liver or kidney cancer. The input for sequencing was CD4+ or CD8+ T cells sorted from blood, taken in a trial of the OX40 agonist ivuxolimab.

CDR3 bases: TGTGCCAGCAGGCCGGGACGGAGCTCCTACGAGCAGTACTTC. Translated: CASRPGRSSYEQYF. The chain has TRBV2 and TRBJ2-7; D assignment may be TRBD1 or TRBD2 (5 bases each). The V gene lost 6 bases and the J gene lost 0 bases, with 12 bases spanning the gap. The CDR3 has 14 amino acids. Germline V gene data show CDR1 as SNHLY and CDR2 as FYNNEI.